The 25 T cell receptor beta chains given below trace back to one sample, sequenced in a study of STAT5B mutations in CD4+ large granular lymphocyte leukemia. Method: immunoSEQ multiplex PCR; TCRdb's copy keeps in-frame clones and lacks some. The data hold roughly 40,000 clones, with 81% observed a single time. Sample: CD4+ T cells from blood buffy coats. The receptor set was obtained from a human donor in good health.

CDR3 in amino acids: CASSQDVGAGETQYF. CDR3 sequence (DNA): TGCGCCAGCAGCCAAGATGTAGGGGCCGGCGAGACCCAGTACTTC. The V gene is TRBV4-3, the J gene TRBJ2-5; D may be TRBD1 (5 bases). Trimming removed 0 bases at V and 5 bases at J, with 13 bases between. The CDR3 runs 15 residues. CDR1 and CDR2 (germline): LGHNA, YSLEER.

This chain links TRBV13 with TRBJ2-7, with D possibly being TRBD1 or TRBD2 (5 bases each). This CDR3 is 14 amino acids long. Trimming removed 3 bases at V and 6 bases at J, with 15 bases between. Looked up from germline, CDR1 is PRHDT and CDR2 is FYEKMQ (reference sequence). This chain's CDR3 is CASSFRDRSPEQYF. DNA for the CDR3: TGTGCCAGCAGCTTCCGGGACCGGTCCCCCGAGCAGTACTTC.

This clone was detected only once. DNA for the CDR3: TGCACCAGCAGCCAGCGGCAATTCGTCTACGAGCAGTACTTC. It translates to CTSSQRQFVYEQYF. The chain combines TRBV1 with TRBJ2-7; TRBD2, the table's D call, was not compared with the DNA. TRBV1 is a pseudogene segment. This CDR3 region has 14 residues.

The chain recombines TRBV4-1 with TRBJ1-2, with D perhaps TRBD1 (6 bases). This CDR3 region has 14 residues. Trimming left V 0 bases short and J 8 bases short, with 13 bases between. Per germline, CDR1 MGHRA and CDR2 YSYEKL. This CDR3 is CASSQDEGEGGYTF. CDR3 sequence (DNA): TGCGCCAGCAGCCAAGATGAGGGGGAGGGAGGCTACACCTTC.

The sample holds one count of this clone. V gene TRBV7-8 combines with J gene TRBJ2-3; D is perhaps TRBD1 or TRBD2 (6 bases each). Trimming removed 0 bases from V and 6 bases from J, with 10 bases in between. The CDR3 runs 14 residues. The germline CDR1 and CDR2 sequences are SGHVS and FQNEAQ. The CDR3 DNA reads TGTGCCAGCAGCTTAGCGTCGGGGGCGGATACGCAGTATTTT. Amino acid sequence: CASSLASGADTQYF.

This rearrangement joins TRBV5-1 to TRBJ2-3, with 11 bases aligning to TRBD2. Germline trimming cut 4 bases from V and 2 bases from J; bases unmatched to any gene: 6. The CDR3 is 16 residues long. The germline gives CDR1 SGHRS, CDR2 YFSETQ. The DNA of the CDR3 is TGCGCCAGCAGCGGGGGGACTAGCGGTTACACAGATACGCAGTATTTT. Translated, it gives CASSGGTSGYTDTQYF.

The V gene is TRBV6-5, the J gene TRBJ2-2; 13 nucleotides line up with TRBD2. Germline V gene lookup returns CDR1 MNHEY and CDR2 SVGAGI. J lost 7 bases, V lost 5 bases, and 4 bases had no gene match. The CDR3 is 15 amino acids. The CDR3 region is CASSTSGGAVGELFF. In DNA form, the CDR3 reads TGTGCCAGCAGTACTAGCGGGGGGGCGGTCGGGGAGCTGTTTTTT.

The rearrangement joins TRBV30 to TRBJ2-5; D may be TRBD1 or TRBD2 (5 bases each). The CDR3 is 14 residues long. Looked up from germline, CDR1 is GTSNPN and CDR2 is SVGIG (reference sequence). The V end lost 1 base, the J end lost 7 bases, and 16 bases lay between the germline ends. The CDR3 region is CAWSATGTPGTQYF. DNA of the CDR3: TGTGCCTGGAGTGCCACCGGGACCCCAGGGACCCAGTACTTC. Based on the CDR3 plus reference TRBV30 and TRBJ2-5, the full variable domain is SQTIHQWPATLVQPVGSPLSLECTVEGTSNPNLYWYRQAAGRGLQLLFYSVGIGQISSEVPQNLSASRPQDRQFILSSKKLLLSDSGFYLCAWSATGTPGTQYFGPGTRLLVL.

The chain uses TRBV2 and TRBJ2-5; D is uncertain. TRBJ2-7 matches the DNA end more closely, so the J call is doubtful. The CDR3 is made up of 14 amino acids. The germline V gene encodes CDR1 SNHLY and CDR2 FYNNEI. The CDR3 region is CASSESAATYEQYF. The CDR3 coding sequence is TGTGCCAGCAGTGAATCGGCTGCCACCTACGAGCAGTACTTC.

The chain has TRBV6-5 and TRBJ2-5; D not certain. The germline V gene has CDR1 MNHEY and CDR2 SVGAGI. This CDR3 comprises 12 residues. The V and J ends lost 8 bases and 5 bases respectively, with 12 bases between them. In DNA, the CDR3 is TGTGCCAGCGGTCAAGGGCCCGAGACCCAGTACTTC. Translated: CASGQGPETQYF.

CDR3 in amino acids: CASSLEGQARYYEQYF. DNA for the CDR3: TGTGCCAGCAGCTTAGAGGGACAGGCGCGTTACTACGAGCAGTACTTC. This rearrangement joins TRBV7-2 to TRBJ2-7; 8 bases map to TRBD1. This CDR3 is 16 amino acids long. Germline V gene lookup returns CDR1 SGHTA and CDR2 FQGNSA. The trim removed 1 base at V and 3 bases at J, leaving 8 bases unmatched.

This rearrangement joins TRBV9 to TRBJ2-1, with TRBD1 matching over 12 bases. In germline, CDR1 is SGDLS, CDR2 YYNGEE. V lost 0 bases and J lost 9; bases outside the gene matches: 7. The CDR3 consists of 16 residues. The CDR3 coding sequence is TGTGCCAGCAGCGTAGGGGAGGGACAGGGGGCACGTGAGCAGTTCTTC. Protein: CASSVGEGQGAREQFF. Complete variable domain (other parts from reference TRBV9 and TRBJ2-1): DSGVTQTPKHLITATGQRVTLRCSPRSGDLSVYWYQQSLDQGLQFLIQYYNGEERAKGNILERFSAQQFPDLHSELNLSSLELGDSALYFCASSVGEGQGAREQFFGPGTRLTVL.

This clone was seen once. This sequence joins TRBV28 and TRBJ2-1; 15 nucleotides agree with TRBD2. Per germline, CDR1 MDHEN and CDR2 SYDVKM. V was clipped by 5 bases and J by 0 bases; unmatched bases: 11. CDR3 size: 20 residues. The CDR3 region has the DNA TGTGCCAGCAGTGCCTCGGGACTAGCGGGGGGACCCAGCTCCTACAATGAGCAGTTCTTC. This codes for CASSASGLAGGPSSYNEQFF. Looking up the rest from reference TRBV28 and TRBJ2-1 gives the full variable domain: DVKVTQSSRYLVKRTGEKVFLECVQDMDHENMFWYRQDPGLGLRLIYFSYDVKMKEKGDIPEGYSVSREKKERFSLILESASTNQTSMYLCASSASGLAGGPSSYNEQFFGPGTRLTVL.

The J gene is TRBJ2-7, the V gene TRBV4-3, with TRBD1 matching 9 bases. Germline CDR1 reads LGHNA; CDR2 reads YSLEER. V shed 3 bases and J 3 bases; nucleotides not matched to a gene: 9. The CDR3 is 16 amino acids. Written as DNA, the CDR3 is TGCGCCAGCAGCCACGACTACAGGGGGCCCTACTACGAGCAGTACTTC. Translating it yields CASSHDYRGPYYEQYF.

This chain's CDR3 is CASSLGTAREQYF. The CDR3 DNA reads TGTGCCAGTAGTCTAGGGACAGCCAGGGAGCAGTACTTC. The chain combines TRBV19 with TRBJ2-7; 7 nucleotides match TRBD1. The V gene end was trimmed by 5 bases and the J gene end by 7 bases; junction bases not matched to a gene: 8. Germline CDR1 reads LNHDA; CDR2 reads SQIVND (reference sequence). The CDR3 has 13 residues.

The chain combines TRBV9 with TRBJ1-5; D is perhaps TRBD1 (5 bases). The CDR3 spans 15 residues. Germline-derived CDR1 and CDR2 are SGDLS and YYNGEE. The V and J ends lost 3 bases and 0 bases respectively, with 10 bases between them. The CDR3, as DNA: TGTGCCAGCAGCGGAGGAGGGACTAGCAATCAGCCCCAGCATTTT. Its translation is CASSGGGTSNQPQHF.

V gene TRBV7-3 combines with J gene TRBJ2-1, with 12 nucleotides matching TRBD2. After removal of 6 bases from V and 12 bases from J, the junction contained 12 bases not matched to a gene. The CDR3 spans 15 residues. Germline CDR1 SGHTA, CDR2 FQGTGA. CDR3 sequence (DNA): TGTGCCAGCAGTCTTGATCGGACTAGCGGGATGGTGCAGTTCTTC. Protein product: CASSLDRTSGMVQFF.

This clone was picked up one time. The V and J genes are TRBV10-3 and TRBJ2-1, with D hard to call. Germline V CDR1 and CDR2: ENHRY, SYGVKD. V was pared by 3 bases and J by 10 bases, with 7 bases between. The CDR3 is made up of 11 amino acids. The CDR3 region is CAISDRVEQFF. In nucleotides, the CDR3 is TGTGCCATCAGTGATCGAGTCGAGCAGTTCTTC.

The genes are TRBV30 and TRBJ2-3; the match to TRBD2 covers 10 bases. Germline lookup yields CDR1 GTSNPN and CDR2 SVGIG (reference sequence). V shed 1 base and J 2 bases; nucleotides not matched to a gene: 6. The CDR3 contains 16 residues. As DNA, the CDR3 is TGTGCCTGGAGTGATGGGCTAGCGGGGGCCACAGATACGCAGTATTTT. It specifies CAWSDGLAGATDTQYF.

The V gene is TRBV11-2, the J gene TRBJ2-1, with 9 bases fitting TRBD1. With 1 base clipped from V and 8 bases from J, the junction kept 12 bases outside the gene matches. The CDR3 runs to 17 residues. Germline CDR1 SGHAT, CDR2 FQNNGV. The CDR3 region has the DNA TGTGCCAGCAGCTTAGGTCTCGGGACAGGGAGAGGGGATGAGCAGTTCTTC. The encoded protein is CASSLGLGTGRGDEQFF.

This clone has more than one count but fewer than ten. The chain uses TRBV25-1 and TRBJ1-2; TRBD1 aligns across 8 bases. V gave up 3 bases and J gave up 4 bases; unmatched junction bases: 10. CDR1 and CDR2 (germline): MGHDK, SYGVNS. This CDR3 is 16 amino acids long. CDR3 in amino acids: CASSDTRTGSGYGYTF. CDR3 nucleotide sequence: TGTGCCAGCAGTGACACCCGGACAGGGTCAGGCTATGGCTACACCTTC.

This clone was observed a handful of times. The chain carries TRBV30 and TRBJ1-4; tentatively, D is TRBD1 (6 bases). V was clipped by 0 bases and J by 7 bases, with 9 bases between them. Germline V CDR1 and CDR2: GTSNPN, SVGIG (reference sequence). This CDR3 is built from 13 residues. CDR3: CAWSVGGLEKLFF. CDR3 bases: TGTGCCTGGAGTGTTGGGGGGCTTGAAAAACTGTTTTTT.

The genes are TRBV11-3 and TRBJ2-5; 7 bases agree with TRBD2. V shed 1 base, J shed 0 bases, and the junction held 2 bases outside the gene matches. The CDR3 is 15 amino acids. Germline-derived CDR1 and CDR2 are SGHNT and YENEEA. In DNA form, the CDR3 reads TGTGCCAGCAGCTTAGCTGGGACTAACCAAGAGACCCAGTACTTC. This sequence encodes CASSLAGTNQETQYF. Variable domain in full (rest from reference TRBV11-3 and TRBJ2-5): EAGVVQSPRYKIIEKKQPVAFWCNPISGHNTLYWYLQNLGQGPELLIRYENEEAVDDSQLPKDRFSAERLKGVDSTLKIQPAELGDSAVYLCASSLAGTNQETQYFGPGTRLLVL.

The rearrangement links TRBV4-2 to TRBJ2-7, with 7 bases fitting TRBD1. Germline assignment: CDR1 LGHNA and CDR2 YNFKEQ. V shed 1 base and J 2 bases; nucleotides not matched to a gene: 5. The CDR3 consists of 15 residues. The CDR3 is CASSQVGDSTYEQYF. CDR3 nucleotides: TGTGCCAGCAGCCAAGTGGGGGACAGTACCTACGAGCAGTACTTC.

The chain carries TRBV2 and TRBJ2-2; 11 bases agree with TRBD2. Germline V lookup: CDR1 SNHLY, CDR2 FYNNEI. CDR3 length equals 15 residues. V shed 6 bases and J 2 bases; nucleotides not matched to a gene: 2. CDR3: CASRLAGANTGELFF. The CDR3 coding sequence is TGTGCCAGCAGACTAGCGGGGGCCAACACCGGGGAGCTGTTTTTT.